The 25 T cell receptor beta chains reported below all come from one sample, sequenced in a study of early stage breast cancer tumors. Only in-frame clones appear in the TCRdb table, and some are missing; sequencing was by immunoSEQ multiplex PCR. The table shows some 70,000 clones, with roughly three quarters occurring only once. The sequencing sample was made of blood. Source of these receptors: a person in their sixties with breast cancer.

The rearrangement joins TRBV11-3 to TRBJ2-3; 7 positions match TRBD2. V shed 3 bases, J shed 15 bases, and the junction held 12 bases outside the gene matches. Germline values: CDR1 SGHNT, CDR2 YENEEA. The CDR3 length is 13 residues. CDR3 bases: TGTGCCAGCAGCTTGGATGCGGGGGTGAGGATTTATTTT. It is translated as CASSLDAGVRIYF.

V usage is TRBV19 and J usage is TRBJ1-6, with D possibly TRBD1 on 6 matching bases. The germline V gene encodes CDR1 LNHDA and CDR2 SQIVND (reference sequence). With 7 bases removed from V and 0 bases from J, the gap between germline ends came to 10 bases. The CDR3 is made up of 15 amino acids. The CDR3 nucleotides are TGTGCCAGTACTCGACAGGCCTCCTATAATTCACCCCTCCACTTT. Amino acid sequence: CASTRQASYNSPLHF.

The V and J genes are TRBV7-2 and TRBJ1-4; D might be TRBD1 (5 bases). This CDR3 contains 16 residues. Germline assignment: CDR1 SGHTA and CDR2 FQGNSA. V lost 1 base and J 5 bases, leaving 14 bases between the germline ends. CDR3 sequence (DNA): TGTGCCAGCAGCTTAGATCCTGGGACTCCGAATGAAAAACTGTTTTTT. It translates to CASSLDPGTPNEKLFF.

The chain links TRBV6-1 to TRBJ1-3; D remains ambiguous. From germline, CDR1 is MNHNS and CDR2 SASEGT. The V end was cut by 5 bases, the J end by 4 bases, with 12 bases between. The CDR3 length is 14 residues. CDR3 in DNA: TGTGCCAGCAGTCCAAAGAATTGGGGAAACACCATATATTTT. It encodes CASSPKNWGNTIYF.

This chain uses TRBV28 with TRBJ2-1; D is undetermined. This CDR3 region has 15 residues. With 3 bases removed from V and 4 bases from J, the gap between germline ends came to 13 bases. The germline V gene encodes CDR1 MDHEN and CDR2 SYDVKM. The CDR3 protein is CASSLGGFTYNEQFF. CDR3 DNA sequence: TGTGCCAGCAGTTTGGGCGGCTTTACGTACAATGAGCAGTTCTTC.

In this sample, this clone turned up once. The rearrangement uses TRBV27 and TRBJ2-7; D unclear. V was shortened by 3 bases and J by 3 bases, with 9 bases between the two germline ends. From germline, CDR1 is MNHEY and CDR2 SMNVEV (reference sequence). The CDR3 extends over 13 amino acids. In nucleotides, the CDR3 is TGTGCCAGCAGTTTGGGCGGCCTCTACGAGCAGTACTTC. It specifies CASSLGGLYEQYF.

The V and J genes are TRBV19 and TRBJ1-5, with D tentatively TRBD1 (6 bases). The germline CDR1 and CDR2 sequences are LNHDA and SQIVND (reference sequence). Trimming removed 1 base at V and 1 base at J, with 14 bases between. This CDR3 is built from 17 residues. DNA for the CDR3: TGTGCCAGTAGTATAGCCCGGGGGACAAGGAGCAATCAGCCCCAGCATTTT. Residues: CASSIARGTRSNQPQHF.

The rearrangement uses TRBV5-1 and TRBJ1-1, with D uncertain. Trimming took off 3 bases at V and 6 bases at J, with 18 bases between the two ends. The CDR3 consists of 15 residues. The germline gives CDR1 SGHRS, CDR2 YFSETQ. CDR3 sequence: CASSSLPSGDAEAFF. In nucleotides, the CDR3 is TGCGCCAGCAGCTCCCTACCAAGCGGCGACGCTGAAGCTTTCTTT. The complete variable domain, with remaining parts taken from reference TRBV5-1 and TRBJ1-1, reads KAGVTQTPRYLIKTRGQQVTLSCSPISGHRSVSWYQQTPGQGLQFLFEYFSETQRNKGNFPGRFSGRQFSNSRSEMNVSTLELGDSALYLCASSSLPSGDAEAFFGQGTRLTVV.

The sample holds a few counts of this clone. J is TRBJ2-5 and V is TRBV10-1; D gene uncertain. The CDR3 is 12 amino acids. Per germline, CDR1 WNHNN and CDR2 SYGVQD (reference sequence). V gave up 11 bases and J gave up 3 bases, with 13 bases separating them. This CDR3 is CAGSPQEETQYF. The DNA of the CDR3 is TGCGCCGGGTCGCCTCAGGAAGAGACCCAGTACTTC.

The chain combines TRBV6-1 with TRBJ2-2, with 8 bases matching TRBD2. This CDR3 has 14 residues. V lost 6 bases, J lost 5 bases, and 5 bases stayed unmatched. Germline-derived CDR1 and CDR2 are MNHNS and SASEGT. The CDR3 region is CASRTGGETGELFF. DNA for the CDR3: TGTGCCAGCAGAACCGGGGGGGAAACCGGGGAGCTGTTTTTT.

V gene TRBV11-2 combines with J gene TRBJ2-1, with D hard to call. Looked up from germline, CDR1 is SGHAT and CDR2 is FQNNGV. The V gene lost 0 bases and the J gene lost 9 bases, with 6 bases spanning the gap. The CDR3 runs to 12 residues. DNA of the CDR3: TGTGCCAGCAGCTTAGAAGGGCTTGAGCAGTTCTTC. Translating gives CASSLEGLEQFF.

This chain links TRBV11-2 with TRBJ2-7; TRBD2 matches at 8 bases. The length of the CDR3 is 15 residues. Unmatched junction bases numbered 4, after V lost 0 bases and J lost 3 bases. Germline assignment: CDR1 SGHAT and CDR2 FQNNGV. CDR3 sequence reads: CASSLDLTSGYEQYF. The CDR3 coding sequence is TGTGCCAGCAGCTTAGATCTCACTAGCGGCTACGAGCAGTACTTC. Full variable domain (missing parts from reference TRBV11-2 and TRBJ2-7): EAGVAQSPRYKIIEKRQSVAFWCNPISGHATLYWYQQILGQGPKLLIQFQNNGVVDDSQLPKDRFSAERLKGVDSTLKIQPAKLEDSAVYLCASSLDLTSGYEQYFGPGTRLTVT.

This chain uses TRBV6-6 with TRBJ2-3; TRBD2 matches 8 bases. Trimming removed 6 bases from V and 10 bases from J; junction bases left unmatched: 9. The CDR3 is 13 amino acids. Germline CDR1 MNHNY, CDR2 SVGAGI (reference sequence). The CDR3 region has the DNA TGTGCCAGCAGGGGACTAGAAGGTGGTGCGCAGTATTTT. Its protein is CASRGLEGGAQYF.

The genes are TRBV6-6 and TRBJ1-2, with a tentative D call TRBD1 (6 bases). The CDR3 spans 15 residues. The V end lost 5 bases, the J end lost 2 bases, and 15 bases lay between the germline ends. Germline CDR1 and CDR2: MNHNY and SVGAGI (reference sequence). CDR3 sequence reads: CASSPSRGGNYGYTF. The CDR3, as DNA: TGTGCCAGCAGTCCCTCCCGCGGGGGCAACTATGGCTACACCTTC.

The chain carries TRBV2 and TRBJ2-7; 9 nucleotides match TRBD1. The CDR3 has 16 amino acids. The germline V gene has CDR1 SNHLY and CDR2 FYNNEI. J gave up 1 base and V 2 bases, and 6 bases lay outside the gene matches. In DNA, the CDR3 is TGTGCCAGCAGTGAAAGAGGCGGGACAGGGTCCTACGAGCAGTACTTC. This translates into CASSERGGTGSYEQYF.

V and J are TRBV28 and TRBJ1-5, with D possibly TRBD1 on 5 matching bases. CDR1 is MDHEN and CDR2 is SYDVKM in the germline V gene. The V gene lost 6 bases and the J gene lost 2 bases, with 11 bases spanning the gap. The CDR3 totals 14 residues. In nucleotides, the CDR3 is TGTGCCAGCAGGGGGGAGATGGGCAATCAGCCCCAGCATTTT. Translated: CASRGEMGNQPQHF.

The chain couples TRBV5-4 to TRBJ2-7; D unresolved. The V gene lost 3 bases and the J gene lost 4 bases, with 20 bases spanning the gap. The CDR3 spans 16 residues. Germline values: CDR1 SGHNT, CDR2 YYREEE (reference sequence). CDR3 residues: CASSSHLETEAYEQYF. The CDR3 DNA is TGTGCCAGCAGCTCCCATCTTGAGACCGAAGCTTACGAGCAGTACTTC.

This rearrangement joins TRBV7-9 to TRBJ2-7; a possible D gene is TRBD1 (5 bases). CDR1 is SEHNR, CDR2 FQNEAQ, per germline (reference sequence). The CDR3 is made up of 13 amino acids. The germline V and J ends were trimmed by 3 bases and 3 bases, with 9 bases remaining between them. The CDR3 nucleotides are TGTGCCAGCAGCTTTGACAGAAACTACGAGCAGTACTTC. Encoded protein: CASSFDRNYEQYF.

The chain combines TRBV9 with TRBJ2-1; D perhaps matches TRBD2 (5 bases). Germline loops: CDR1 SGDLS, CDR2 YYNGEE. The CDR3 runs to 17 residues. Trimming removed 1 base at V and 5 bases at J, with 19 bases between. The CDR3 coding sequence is TGTGCCAGCAGCGTATCTGTGCGGGTATTAGGAAACAATGAGCAGTTCTTC. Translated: CASSVSVRVLGNNEQFF.

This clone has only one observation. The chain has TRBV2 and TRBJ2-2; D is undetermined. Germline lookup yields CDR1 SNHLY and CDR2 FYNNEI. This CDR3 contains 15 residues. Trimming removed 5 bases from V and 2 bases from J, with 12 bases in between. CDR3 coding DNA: TGTGCCAGCAGTAGTGACGGAGCAAACACCGGGGAGCTGTTTTTT. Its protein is CASSSDGANTGELFF.

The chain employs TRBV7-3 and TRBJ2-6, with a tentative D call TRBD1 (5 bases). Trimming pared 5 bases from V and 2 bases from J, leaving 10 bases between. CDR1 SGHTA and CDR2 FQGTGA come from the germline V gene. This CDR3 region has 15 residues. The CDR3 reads CASSAAGTGANVLTF. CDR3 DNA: TGTGCCAGCAGCGCGGCAGGGACTGGGGCCAACGTCCTGACTTTC.

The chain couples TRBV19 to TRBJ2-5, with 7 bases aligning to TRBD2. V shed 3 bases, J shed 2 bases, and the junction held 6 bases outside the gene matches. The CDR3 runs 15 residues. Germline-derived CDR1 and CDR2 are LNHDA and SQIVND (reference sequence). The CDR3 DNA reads TGTGCCAGTAGTATTCTGTCGCGGGGGCAAGAGACCCAGTACTTC. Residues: CASSILSRGQETQYF.

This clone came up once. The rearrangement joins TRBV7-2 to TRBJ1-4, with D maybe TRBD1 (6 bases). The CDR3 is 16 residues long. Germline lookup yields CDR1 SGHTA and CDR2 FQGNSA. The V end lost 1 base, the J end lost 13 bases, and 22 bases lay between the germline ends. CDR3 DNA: TGTGCCAGCAGCTTAGTGGGACAAGGGCCCGAAGTGAGACTGTTTTTT. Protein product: CASSLVGQGPEVRLFF.

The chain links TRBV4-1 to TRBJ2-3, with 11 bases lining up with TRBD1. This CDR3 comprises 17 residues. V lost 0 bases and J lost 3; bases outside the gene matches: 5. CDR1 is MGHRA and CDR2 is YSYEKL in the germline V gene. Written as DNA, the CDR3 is TGCGCCAGCAGCCAAGAAGGGACAGGGGGGCGAACAGATACGCAGTATTTT. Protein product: CASSQEGTGGRTDTQYF.

This CDR3 reads CASSSLGVSGELFF. The CDR3 nucleotides read TGTGCCAGCAGCTCCTTGGGGGTTTCCGGGGAGCTGTTTTTT. This chain uses TRBV5-4 with TRBJ2-2, with D perhaps being TRBD1 or TRBD2 (5 bases each). Between the trimmed V and J ends, which lost 3 bases and 6 bases, there was a span of 12 bases. Germline V gene data show CDR1 as SGHNT and CDR2 as YYREEE (reference sequence). The CDR3 is made up of 14 amino acids.